This T cell receptor beta chain was sequenced for a study of T-cell memory formation after mild COVID-19. Study overall: In these data, TCR clusters were largely donor specific.

Germline V gene sequence: CDR1 DFQATT, CDR2 SNEGSKA (reference sequence). Deletions cut 3 bases from V and 4 bases from J, with 22 bases between. This CDR3 region has 16 residues. TCRdb itself ran the 5' RACE reads through MiXCR, one entry per CDR3 protein. The sample records under 450,000 distinct CDR3 sequences, 14% being singletons. Worth noting for this clonotype: Its antigen is unknown.

Points from the study as a whole: CD4+ clones that contracted lay mainly in CM and EM; CD8+ ones lay in EMRA. Within pre-infection memory, some responding clones were found, suggesting cross-reactive memory joined.

This sequence was found in a man aged 18 to 29 who had mild COVID-19 (a few samples of this study predate the infection). Cell type and time point are not known. The chain has TRBV20-1 and TRBJ2-7; tentative D call: TRBD1 (5 bases). Sequenced input: PBMCs or a T cell subset sorted from them (not recorded which). CDR3 loop: CSASLVGLDPGYEQYF. In nucleotides, the CDR3 is TGCAGTGCTAGTCTTGTGGGGCTGGACCCCGGTTACGAGCAGTACTTC.